These 17 T cell receptor beta chains originate from one sample sequenced in a study of Ad26.COV2.S vaccination and SARS-CoV-2 variants. Noted treatment: some 19 received Ad26.COV2.S at low or high dose, single or two shots; 5 received placebo; per-sample allocation not given. Sampling was performed 63 days after the first vaccine or placebo injection. Generated by immunoSEQ multiplex PCR, the TCRdb table keeps only in-frame clones and is missing some. The top ten hold 6.4% of the sample, which has more than 300,000 clones, approximately 90% seen once. The sample in question was peripheral blood, obtained in a trial of Ad26.COV2.S vaccine versus placebo. These receptors were collected from a person aged 18-65 years who received the Ad26.COV2.S COVID-19 vaccine or a placebo.

This chain connects TRBV5-1 to TRBJ1-1; TRBD1 aligns across 7 bases. With V trimmed by 0 bases and J by 4 bases, 3 bases remained unmatched. Germline CDR1 is SGHRS and CDR2 is YFSETQ. CDR3 size: 14 residues. The CDR3 DNA reads as TGCGCCAGCAGCTTGGGACAGGGTATCACTGAAGCTTTCTTT. Translating gives CASSLGQGITEAFF.

This clone came up once. The chain joins TRBV12-3 or TRBV12-4 to TRBJ1-2, with TRBD1 matching 10 bases. Losses at the gene ends were 6 bases for V and 8 bases for J; bases not matched to a gene: 6. CDR3 size: 13 residues. The CDR3 DNA follows: TGTGCCAGCAGCCCGGGACAGGGGAGAGGCTACACCTTC. It yields the protein CASSPGQGRGYTF.

This rearrangement joins TRBV6-2 or TRBV6-3 to TRBJ1-2, with 9 positions matching TRBD1. This CDR3 has 18 amino acids. CDR1 MNHEY and CDR2 SVGEGT come from the germline V gene. V dropped 2 bases and J dropped 2; count of bases not matched to a gene: 12. This CDR3 reads CASSYGQTGGMRNYGYTF. In DNA, the CDR3 is TGTGCCAGCAGTTACGGTCAGACAGGGGGAATGAGAAACTATGGCTACACCTTC.

The V gene is TRBV9, the J gene TRBJ2-3; 8 nucleotides align to TRBD1. CDR3 length: 16 amino acids. With V trimmed by 3 bases and J by 1 base, 7 bases remained unmatched. CDR1 and CDR2 from the germline V gene are SGDLS and YYNGEE. The CDR3 DNA reads TGTGCCAGCAGCGCACGGACAGGGACGGGCACAGATACGCAGTATTTT. Its translation is CASSARTGTGTDTQYF.

CDR3 bases: TGTGCCAGCAGCTTAGATGGGTTCACCGGGGAGCTGTTTTTT. This encodes CASSLDGFTGELFF. V usage is TRBV7-9 and J usage is TRBJ2-2; D not resolved. The CDR3 is 14 amino acids. CDR1 is SEHNR, CDR2 FQNEAQ, per germline (reference sequence). The V end lost 1 base, the J end lost 4 bases, and 7 bases lay between the germline ends.

This chain links TRBV4-2 with TRBJ1-2, with D possibly being TRBD1 (5 bases). V lost 4 bases and J 4 bases, leaving 10 bases between the germline ends. The CDR3 has 13 amino acids. Germline V gene lookup returns CDR1 LGHNA and CDR2 YNFKEQ. The chain's CDR3 is CASSPQGSYGYTF. The CDR3, as DNA: TGTGCCAGCAGCCCTCAGGGCTCCTATGGCTACACCTTC.

The chain combines TRBV5-1 with TRBJ2-2; 8 nucleotides line up with TRBD1. Germline V CDR1 and CDR2: SGHRS, YFSETQ. V shed 5 bases, J shed 0 bases, and the junction held 12 bases outside the gene matches. The CDR3 is 18 residues long. The CDR3 DNA follows: TGCGCCAGCAGACCGGTGGCAGGGGGCGCTTCGAACACCGGGGAGCTGTTTTTT. It specifies CASRPVAGGASNTGELFF.

The V gene is TRBV4-3, the J gene TRBJ2-1; D possibly corresponds to TRBD1 (5 bases). Germline V CDR1 and CDR2: LGHNA, YSLEER. V was trimmed by 0 bases and J by 4 bases, leaving 7 bases between them. The CDR3 consists of 14 residues. DNA of the CDR3: TGCGCCAGCAGCCAAGATAGGGGATACAATGAGCAGTTCTTC. This translates into CASSQDRGYNEQFF.

The genes are TRBV6-5 and TRBJ1-5, with a weak D call TRBD1 (5 bases). V lost 6 bases and J lost 1, with 13 bases in between. The CDR3 is 15 amino acids. Germline V gene sequence: CDR1 MNHEY, CDR2 SVGAGI. CDR3 region: CASRRTYESNQPQHF. The DNA of the CDR3 is TGTGCCAGCAGACGGACATACGAGAGCAATCAGCCCCAGCATTTT.

The chain employs TRBV2 and TRBJ1-1; D is perhaps TRBD1 (5 bases). The CDR3 runs 14 residues. Germline V gene data show CDR1 as SNHLY and CDR2 as FYNNEI. The V end was cut by 5 bases, the J end by 4 bases, with 14 bases between. The CDR3 spells CASSPGGALTEAFF. CDR3 sequence (DNA): TGTGCCAGCAGTCCCGGCGGGGCGCTCACTGAAGCTTTCTTT.

The rearrangement links TRBV7-2 to TRBJ1-2, with D perhaps TRBD1 (6 bases). The CDR3 is 15 amino acids. V was shortened by 0 bases and J by 6 bases, with 14 bases between the two germline ends. Germline CDR1 SGHTA, CDR2 FQGNSA. The CDR3, as DNA: TGTGCCAGCAGCTTAGCACGAAGCAGGGGCAATGGCTACACCTTC. It specifies CASSLARSRGNGYTF.

The chain joins TRBV5-6 to TRBJ2-2, with 9 bases matching TRBD2. The germline gives CDR1 SGHDT, CDR2 YYEEEE. The CDR3 spans 16 residues. Losses at the gene ends were 2 bases for V and 5 bases for J; bases not matched to a gene: 7. CDR3 sequence reads: CASSLDSGRNTGELFF. Here the CDR3 DNA reads TGTGCCAGCAGCTTAGATAGCGGGAGAAATACCGGGGAGCTGTTTTTT.

This CDR3 reads CASSPRLAGPPLPQETQYF. The CDR3, as DNA: TGTGCCAGCTCACCCAGACTAGCGGGACCCCCCCTACCCCAAGAGACCCAGTACTTC. This chain links TRBV18 with TRBJ2-5; TRBD2 matches 11 bases. The CDR3 covers 19 residues. CDR1 and CDR2 from the germline V gene are KGHSH and LQKENI. Losses at the gene ends were 3 bases for V and 1 base for J; bases not matched to a gene: 13.

The genes are TRBV7-6 and TRBJ2-7; 10 bases are a match to TRBD1. The ends lost 5 bases at V and 4 bases at J; junction bases unmatched: 8. This CDR3 has 15 residues. Germline assignment: CDR1 SGHVS and CDR2 FNYEAQ. CDR3 protein: CASSPRQGAGYEQYF. The CDR3 DNA follows: TGTGCCAGCAGCCCCAGACAGGGGGCAGGTTACGAGCAGTACTTC.

The rearrangement links TRBV9 to TRBJ2-2; TRBD2 matches 7 bases. Looked up from germline, CDR1 is SGDLS and CDR2 is YYNGEE. The length of the CDR3 is 19 residues. V dropped 1 base and J dropped 4; count of bases not matched to a gene: 16. CDR3 sequence reads: CASSVHLTGAGEGTGELFF. The DNA for the CDR3 is TGTGCCAGCAGCGTACACCTTACGGGTGCGGGAGAGGGCACCGGGGAGCTGTTTTTT.

The chain uses TRBV6-5 and TRBJ2-1, with D perhaps TRBD1 or TRBD2 (6 bases each). Trimming left V 5 bases short and J 8 bases short, with 13 bases between. This CDR3 spans 13 amino acids. Germline V gene lookup returns CDR1 MNHEY and CDR2 SVGAGI. The CDR3 coding sequence is TGTGCCAGCAGTCGGGGGCCCACTGATGAGCAGTTCTTC. Translated, it gives CASSRGPTDEQFF.

The chain carries TRBV7-2 and TRBJ2-7; either TRBD1 or TRBD2 may fit D (5 bases each). This CDR3 comprises 13 residues. Germline CDR1 is SGHTA and CDR2 is FQGNSA. The V end was cut by 1 base, the J end by 4 bases, with 8 bases between. CDR3 amino acids: CASSLGDQYEQYF. For the CDR3, the DNA is TGTGCCAGCAGCTTAGGGGACCAATACGAGCAGTACTTC.